Below, 20 T cell receptor beta chains from the same sample are listed, as sequenced in a study of cytotoxic CD8 clonotypes in ibrutinib-treated CLL. The data were produced by immunoSEQ multiplex PCR, yet TCRdb's version contains in-frame clones alone and is incomplete. The repertoire consists of over 120,000 clones, with 75% to 85% occurring once and the leading ten covering roughly 12%. The sequencing here drew on PBMCs, taken after 12 months of ibrutinib treatment. These receptors were collected from a human donor with chronic lymphocytic leukemia.

This clone was recorded a few times. The V call is TRBV5-4, the J call TRBJ2-2; the match to TRBD2 covers 7 bases. V lost 1 base to trimming and J lost 7 bases; unmatched junction nucleotides: 7. CDR1 is SGHNT and CDR2 is YYREEE in the germline V gene (reference sequence). CDR3 length equals 15 residues. CDR3 region: CASSLISGKNGELFF. DNA of the CDR3: TGTGCCAGCAGCTTGATAAGCGGGAAAAACGGGGAGCTGTTTTTT.

This clone has a single count. The chain carries TRBV30 and TRBJ2-3, with D possibly matching TRBD2 (7 bases). Germline lookup yields CDR1 GTSNPN and CDR2 SVGIG (reference sequence). The CDR3 extends over 16 amino acids. Between the trimmed V and J ends, which lost 3 bases and 2 bases, there was a span of 18 bases. The CDR3 DNA sequence: TGTGCCTGGAGCTTAGGGGGAGGGGGGTACACAGATACGCAGTATTTT. Translation: CAWSLGGGGYTDTQYF.

This chain connects TRBV4-2 to TRBJ2-7; the D gene is possibly TRBD2 (6 bases). The CDR3 contains 14 residues. Germline-derived CDR1 and CDR2 are LGHNA and YNFKEQ. V lost 4 bases and J 4 bases, leaving 14 bases between the germline ends. This CDR3 reads CASSPRDRRYEQYF. In DNA, the CDR3 is TGTGCCAGCAGCCCGCGGGACCGGCGGTACGAGCAGTACTTC.

The chain links TRBV5-1 to TRBJ2-5, with D perhaps TRBD1 (5 bases). Trimming took off 6 bases at V and 6 bases at J, with 15 bases between the two ends. CDR3 length: 13 residues. Germline CDR1 and CDR2: SGHRS and YFSETQ. The CDR3 DNA reads TGCGCCAGCACAGTGTCAGGGTTAAAGACCCAGTACTTC. Its translation is CASTVSGLKTQYF.

The CDR3 coding sequence is TGTGCCAGCAGCCCGTCCGGACTAGCGGGTCTCTACGAGCAGTACTTC. Protein: CASSPSGLAGLYEQYF. The rearrangement links TRBV14 to TRBJ2-7; 11 bases align to TRBD2. With 4 bases clipped from V and 3 bases from J, the junction kept 8 bases outside the gene matches. The length of the CDR3 is 16 residues. Germline CDR1 is SGHDN and CDR2 is FVKESK.

This chain connects TRBV7-2 to TRBJ2-7, with no clear D. V gave up 4 bases and J gave up 0 bases, with 10 bases separating them. Looked up from germline, CDR1 is SGHTA and CDR2 is FQGNSA. The CDR3 loop spans 14 amino acids. The CDR3 DNA sequence: TGTGCCAGCAGCTCTCGTCCTGGCTCCTACGAGCAGTACTTC. It encodes CASSSRPGSYEQYF.

This clone turned up a few times. The chain links TRBV5-5 to TRBJ1-3; 9 nucleotides agree with TRBD1. The CDR3 extends over 15 amino acids. V lost 2 bases to trimming and J lost 3 bases; unmatched junction nucleotides: 3. The V gene's germline CDR1 is SGHKS and CDR2 YYEKEE (reference sequence). The CDR3 here is CASSFTGGFGNTIYF. DNA of the CDR3: TGTGCCAGCAGCTTCACAGGGGGCTTTGGAAACACCATATATTTT.

This chain uses TRBV4-1 with TRBJ1-1, with TRBD1 matching over 9 bases. The CDR3 covers 14 residues. CDR1 is MGHRA and CDR2 is YSYEKL in the germline V gene. Losses at the gene ends were 2 bases for V and 7 bases for J; bases not matched to a gene: 5. DNA of the CDR3: TGCGCCAGCAGCCAACGACGACAGGGGGGTGAAGCTTTCTTT. Translating gives CASSQRRQGGEAFF.

The chain combines TRBV19 with TRBJ2-7; TRBD2 matches 10 bases. From germline, CDR1 is LNHDA and CDR2 SQIVND (reference sequence). The CDR3 has 15 amino acids. The junction had 8 bases not matched to a gene; V was cut back by 5 bases and J by 4 bases. Here the CDR3 DNA reads TGTGCCAGTAGTGAACTAGCGGGACTCGAATACGAGCAGTACTTC. It specifies CASSELAGLEYEQYF.

The genes are TRBV5-6 and TRBJ2-1; a possible D gene is TRBD2 (6 bases). The CDR3 sequence is 12 residues long. V dropped 4 bases and J dropped 8 bases, with 10 bases sitting between them. Germline CDR1 SGHDT, CDR2 YYEEEE. The CDR3: CASSPASDEQFF. The CDR3 DNA sequence: TGTGCCAGCAGCCCCGCTAGCGATGAGCAGTTCTTC.

Only one count was recorded for this clone. The chain is built from TRBV19 and TRBJ2-3; 9 bases match TRBD2. V lost 6 bases and J lost 4; bases outside the gene matches: 11. Germline V CDR1 and CDR2: LNHDA, SQIVND (reference sequence). CDR3 length equals 16 residues. The CDR3 bases are TGTGCCAGTAGCCGATTTGGCGCGGGAGGGGCAGATACGCAGTATTTT. Protein: CASSRFGAGGADTQYF.

The chain has TRBV6-5 and TRBJ2-2, with 8 positions matching TRBD2. V dropped 8 bases and J dropped 4; count of bases not matched to a gene: 3. Germline assignment: CDR1 MNHEY and CDR2 SVGAGI. There are 13 residues in the CDR3. CDR3 in amino acids: CASGTRPTGELFF. In DNA, the CDR3 is TGTGCCAGCGGGACTAGACCCACCGGGGAGCTGTTTTTT.

This clone came up a few times. CDR3 in DNA: TGTGCCAGCAGTTTCCCCCTAGCGGGAGTCAATGAGCAGTTCTTC. This encodes CASSFPLAGVNEQFF. This rearrangement joins TRBV28 to TRBJ2-1; 10 bases are shared with TRBD2. After removal of 3 bases from V and 6 bases from J, the junction contained 5 bases not matched to a gene. Per the germline V gene, CDR1 is MDHEN and CDR2 is SYDVKM. The CDR3 length is 15 residues. The variable domain in full, completed from reference TRBV28 and TRBJ2-1, reads DVKVTQSSRYLVKRTGEKVFLECVQDMDHENMFWYRQDPGLGLRLIYFSYDVKMKEKGDIPEGYSVSREKKERFSLILESASTNQTSMYLCASSFPLAGVNEQFFGPGTRLTVL.

This sequence joins TRBV9 and TRBJ2-2; D remains ambiguous. Germline loops: CDR1 SGDLS, CDR2 YYNGEE. V was pared by 7 bases and J by 0 bases, with 16 bases between. This CDR3 has 16 amino acids. Here the CDR3 reads CASLDGPQANTGELFF. As DNA, the CDR3 is TGTGCCAGCCTGGATGGACCCCAGGCGAACACCGGGGAGCTGTTTTTT.

V and J are TRBV19 and TRBJ1-1, with 9 bases lining up with TRBD1. V lost 7 bases and J lost 3; bases outside the gene matches: 3. Germline V CDR1 and CDR2: LNHDA, SQIVND (reference sequence). This CDR3 is 13 amino acids long. The CDR3 nucleotides are TGTGCCAGTAAGGGACAGGGAGACACTGAAGCTTTCTTT. Its translation is CASKGQGDTEAFF.

This clone was counted only a few times. The chain couples TRBV11-2 to TRBJ2-1; TRBD2 matches at 10 bases. The V gene's germline CDR1 is SGHAT and CDR2 FQNNGV. V lost 5 bases to trimming and J lost 6 bases; unmatched junction nucleotides: 4. The CDR3 totals 14 residues. CDR3 in DNA: TGTGCCAGCAGCCGACTAGCGGGCCTCAATGAGCAGTTCTTC. This codes for CASSRLAGLNEQFF.

V is TRBV7-2 and J is TRBJ2-7; TRBD2 aligns across 12 bases. The CDR3 extends over 18 amino acids. Germline V lookup: CDR1 SGHTA, CDR2 FQGNSA. The junction had 16 bases not matched to a gene; V was cut back by 4 bases and J by 6 bases. CDR3 in amino acids: CASSSRLAGGPLIAEQYF. CDR3 DNA: TGTGCCAGCAGCTCCCGGCTAGCGGGAGGGCCACTGATCGCCGAGCAGTACTTC. Full variable domain (remainder filled in from reference TRBV7-2 and TRBJ2-7): GAGVSQSPSNKVTEKGKDVELRCDPISGHTALYWYRQSLGQGLEFLIYFQGNSAPDKSGLPSDRFSAERTGGSVSTLTIQRTQQEDSAVYLCASSSRLAGGPLIAEQYFGPGTRLTVT.

This rearrangement joins TRBV5-1 to TRBJ1-3; TRBD1 agrees at 11 bases. V was clipped by 4 bases and J by 0 bases; unmatched bases: 6. This CDR3 comprises 17 residues. Germline assignment: CDR1 SGHRS and CDR2 YFSETQ. CDR3 in amino acids: CASSPGQGASSGNTIYF. The DNA for the CDR3 is TGCGCCAGCAGCCCCGGACAGGGGGCGAGCTCTGGAAACACCATATATTTT.

The chain carries TRBV6-6 and TRBJ2-7; TRBD1 matches at 8 bases. Per the germline V gene, CDR1 is MNHNY and CDR2 is SVGAGI (reference sequence). This CDR3 has 14 residues. The V gene end was trimmed by 6 bases and the J gene end by 5 bases; junction bases not matched to a gene: 9. The chain's CDR3 is CASRRGQVADEQYF. The CDR3 DNA reads as TGTGCCAGCAGGAGGGGACAGGTGGCGGACGAGCAGTACTTC.

V gene TRBV19 combines with J gene TRBJ2-7; D unclear. V shed 7 bases and J shed 2 bases, with 15 bases lying between them. CDR1 and CDR2 (germline): LNHDA, SQIVND (reference sequence). The CDR3 runs to 14 residues. The chain's CDR3 is CASKGSWAPYEQYF. Written as DNA, the CDR3 is TGTGCCAGTAAGGGCAGTTGGGCACCCTACGAGCAGTACTTC.